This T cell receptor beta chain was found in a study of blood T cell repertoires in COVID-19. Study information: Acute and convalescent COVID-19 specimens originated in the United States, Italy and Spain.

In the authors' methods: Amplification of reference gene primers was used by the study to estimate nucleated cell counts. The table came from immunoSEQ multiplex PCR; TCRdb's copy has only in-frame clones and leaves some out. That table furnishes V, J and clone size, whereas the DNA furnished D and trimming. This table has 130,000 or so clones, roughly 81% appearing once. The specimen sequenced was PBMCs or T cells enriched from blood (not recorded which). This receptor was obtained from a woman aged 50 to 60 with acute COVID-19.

The CDR3 sequence is CASTPEGRVYGYTF. The CDR3 DNA is TGTGCCAGCACCCCGGAGGGCAGGGTCTATGGCTACACCTTC. This chain uses TRBV6-4 with TRBJ1-2; perhaps TRBD1 as D (5 bases). CDR1 is MRHNA and CDR2 is SNTAGT in the germline V gene. V was pared by 7 bases and J by 4 bases, with 16 bases between. This CDR3 contains 14 residues.